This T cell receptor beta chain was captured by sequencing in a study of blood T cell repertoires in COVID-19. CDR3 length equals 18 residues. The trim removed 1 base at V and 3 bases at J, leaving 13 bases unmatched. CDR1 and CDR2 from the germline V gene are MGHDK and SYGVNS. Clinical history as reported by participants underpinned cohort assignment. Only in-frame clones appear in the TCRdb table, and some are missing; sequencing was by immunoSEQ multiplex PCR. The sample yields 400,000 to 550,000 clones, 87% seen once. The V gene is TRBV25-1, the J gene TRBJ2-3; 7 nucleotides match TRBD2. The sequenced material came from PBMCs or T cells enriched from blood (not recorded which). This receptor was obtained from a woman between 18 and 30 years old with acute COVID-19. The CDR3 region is CASSESPTSKADTDTQYF. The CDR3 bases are TGTGCCAGCAGTGAATCCCCGACTAGCAAGGCAGATACAGATACGCAGTATTTT. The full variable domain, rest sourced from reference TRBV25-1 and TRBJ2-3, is EADIYQTPRYLVIGTGKKITLECSQTMGHDKMYWYQQDPGMELHLIHYSYGVNSTEKGDLSSESTVSRIRTEHFPLTLESARPSHTSQYLCASSESPTSKADTDTQYFGPGTRLTVL.